A selection of T cell receptor beta chains follows, all from one sample in a study of PD-1 blockade in classical Hodgkin lymphoma. Profiled with immunoSEQ multiplex PCR; TCRdb holds only in-frame clones, not every one. The sample includes some 45,000 clones, roughly 90% seen only once; the top ten take about a tenth. The input for sequencing was peripheral blood mononuclear cells (PBMCs), taken at baseline. These receptors all come from a human donor with classical Hodgkin lymphoma. Both conserved end residues are part of each CDR3.

j_call v_call cdr3_aa
TRBJ2-7 TRBV18 CASSPPVTGRRYEQYF
TRBJ1-2 TRBV28 CASSLTGRESGYTF
TRBJ2-2 TRBV12-5 CASGFSASGGPLFF
TRBJ2-5 TRBV15 CATSRGDRGKETQYF
TRBJ2-7 TRBV21-1 CASTRDGPYEQYF
TRBJ2-1 TRBV27 CASSFVPGVNEQFF
TRBJ2-3 TRBV6-1 CASSRLAGSTDTQYF
TRBJ2-7 TRBV5-4 CASSLGGPEQYF
TRBJ1-2 TRBV11-2 CASSLDSVASGYTF
TRBJ1-5 TRBV4-1 CASSQPRDRGLNQPQHF
TRBJ1-3 TRBV15 CATSRGSGTGAQDTIYF
TRBJ2-1 TRBV10-3 CALSPGLADNEQFF
TRBJ1-4 TRBV19 CASSIGRREKLFF
TRBJ2-1 TRBV6-5 CASSYGYNEQFF
TRBJ1-3 TRBV4-2 CASSLEGASSGNTIYF
TRBJ2-3 TRBV7-9 CASSRPAADTQYF
TRBJ2-5 TRBV2 CASKEGETQYF
TRBJ2-7 TRBV19 CASKVAGNYEQYF
TRBJ2-1 TRBV7-3 CASSLRLAGNNEQFF
TRBJ2-7 TRBV6-5 CASSSTYRGNEQYF
TRBJ2-1 TRBV7-2 CASRGPVYNEQFF
TRBJ2-3 TRBV7-9 CASSPPTGTHTDTQYF
TRBJ2-1 TRBV11-2 CASSLEGLAGVGYNEQFF